This entry lists 10 T cell receptor beta chains sequenced from one sample in a study of T cells in Graves' hyperthyroidism and ophthalmopathy (dated by TCRdb to between 2018 and 2021). Libraries were built with multiplex PCR. Instrument used: Illumina HiSeq 2000. TCR beta CDR3 regions were amplified from RNA transcripts. For the first round of RT-PCR on the TCR CDR3, the HTBI primer set was used together with the Qiagen OneStep RT-PCR kit. The public reads were run again by TCRdb, first through fastp at Q25 and then through MiXCR, and only productive beta chains were kept. For every CDR3 protein sequence, its rows merge into one entry that carries the most common genes and DNA. The table for this sample lists more than 300,000 distinct CDR3 sequences; around 20% of them were counted only once. The ten most abundant clones make up about 38% of the sample. Sequencing used blood. These receptors were collected from a man between 18 and 35 years old with Graves' ophthalmopathy.

The genes are TRBV11-2 and TRBJ2-6; no firm D call. The CDR3 runs 16 residues. V was trimmed by 5 bases and J by 0 bases, leaving 11 bases between them. Germline V gene lookup returns CDR1 SGHAT and CDR2 FQNNGV. CDR3 nucleotides: TGTGCCAGCAGCCCCCAACTCAGCTCTGGGGCCAACGTCCTGACTTTC. Residues: CASSPQLSSGANVLTF.

Ten or more counts support this clonotype. The V and J genes are TRBV11-2 and TRBJ2-1; D possibly corresponds to TRBD1 (6 bases). CDR3 length: 15 amino acids. Per germline, CDR1 SGHAT and CDR2 FQNNGV. Between the trimmed V and J ends, which lost 5 bases and 0 bases, there was a span of 11 bases. CDR3 coding DNA: TGTGCCAGCAGCAAGGGGGACCGCTCCTACAATGAGCAGTTCTTC. This gives the protein CASSKGDRSYNEQFF.

This clonotype was counted ten times or more. The chain combines TRBV6-1 with TRBJ1-2, with D unclear. Germline V gene lookup returns CDR1 MNHNS and CDR2 SASEGT. The CDR3 extends over 14 amino acids. V was pared by 5 bases and J by 3 bases, with 13 bases between. DNA of the CDR3: TGTGCCAGCAGTTTGAGGGAGGAGTACTATGGCTACACCTTC. It translates to CASSLREEYYGYTF.

The rearrangement links TRBV28 to TRBJ2-1; 7 positions match TRBD2. Trimming at V came to 3 bases and at J to 4 bases, leaving 9 bases not matched to a gene. The CDR3 has 16 amino acids. CDR1 is MDHEN, CDR2 SYDVKM, per germline. The CDR3 DNA reads as TGTGCCAGCAGTTTTGATATGGGACTAACGTACAATGAGCAGTTCTTC. Amino acids: CASSFDMGLTYNEQFF.

In this sample, this clonotype turned up a few times. The V gene is TRBV29-1, the J gene TRBJ2-7; 8 positions match TRBD1. Germline lookup yields CDR1 SQVTM and CDR2 ANQGSEA. The CDR3 sequence is 11 residues long. The J segment lost 6 bases and the V segment lost 6 bases, leaving 4 bases of the junction unmatched. CDR3 region: CSVDRGSEQYF. The CDR3 bases are TGCAGCGTCGACAGGGGTTCCGAGCAGTACTTC.

Concerning this clonotype: Given a much more abundant clone one base away, this may be a read error. The chain couples TRBV20-1 to TRBJ2-2, with a tentative D call TRBD2 (7 bases). The length of the CDR3 is 13 residues. The germline V gene encodes CDR1 DFQATT and CDR2 SNEGSKA (reference sequence). In nucleotides, the CDR3 is TGCAGTGTGGGGGGGGCAAACACCGGGGAGCTGCTTTTT. Its protein is CSVGGANTGELLF.

V and J are TRBV5-1 and TRBJ2-3, with 12 nucleotides matching TRBD2. The V segment lost 1 base and the J segment 2 bases; nucleotides outside the gene matches: 23. Germline V gene data show CDR1 as SGHRS and CDR2 as YFSETQ. CDR3 size: 23 residues. The CDR3 here is CASSLTRSLQALAGGLSTDTQYF. CDR3 bases: TGCGCCAGCAGCTTGACGAGGTCTCTACAGGCACTAGCGGGGGGCCTCTCCACAGATACGCAGTATTTT.

The chain links TRBV4-1 to TRBJ2-3, with 9 nucleotides matching TRBD2. CDR1 is MGHRA and CDR2 is YSYEKL in the germline V gene. The trim removed 5 bases at V and 2 bases at J, leaving 11 bases unmatched. This CDR3 has 17 amino acids. Written as DNA, the CDR3 is TGCGCCAGCAGCTGGAGTGTAGCGGGGGCCAACACAGATACGCAGTATTTT. Translating gives CASSWSVAGANTDTQYF.

This clonotype was detected many times. The V and J genes are TRBV6-1 and TRBJ1-2; no firm D call. The CDR3 has 11 amino acids. The germline V gene has CDR1 MNHNS and CDR2 SASEGT. V lost 8 bases and J lost 1, with 5 bases in between. This CDR3 reads CASGRNYGYTF. CDR3 nucleotide sequence: TGTGCCAGCGGGCGTAACTATGGCTACACCTTC.

Worth noting for this clonotype: A read error is possible here, since a much larger clone lies one base away. This chain joins TRBV28 and TRBJ1-1, with 9 bases identical to TRBD1. Germline-derived CDR1 and CDR2 are MDHEN and SYDVKM. There are 16 residues in the CDR3. With V trimmed by 2 bases and J by 6 bases, 10 bases remained unmatched. The CDR3 spells CASSLVEQGAGSEAFF. CDR3 in DNA: TGTGCCAGCAGTTTAGTGGAACAGGGGGCCGGCTCTGAAGCTTTCTTT. Supplemented by reference TRBV28 and TRBJ1-1, the full variable domain reads DVKVTQSSRYLVKRTGEKVFLECVQDMDHENMFWYRQDPGLGLRLIYFSYDVKMKEKGDIPEGYSVSREKKERFSLILESASTNQTSMYLCASSLVEQGAGSEAFFGQGTRLTVV.